This TCR beta chain was identified during a study of blood T cell repertoires in COVID-19. At the level of the study: Donors in the United States, Italy and Spain gave samples during acute or convalescent COVID-19.

This clone was picked up a small number of times. Sequenced by immunoSEQ multiplex PCR; TCRdb stores in-frame clones only, minus some. The sample shows about 150,000 clones, more than 65% of them seen only once. Sequenced input: peripheral blood. The clonotype comes from a woman in her 50s with acute or convalescent COVID-19.

CDR3 DNA sequence: TGTGCCAGTAGCCTCGGGACAGGGGCCCCAGATACGCAGTATTTT. Amino acid sequence: CASSLGTGAPDTQYF. The chain is built from TRBV19 and TRBJ2-3; 10 nucleotides align to TRBD1. Germline V gene lookup returns CDR1 LNHDA and CDR2 SQIVND (reference sequence). This CDR3 region has 15 residues. V was pared by 6 bases and J by 4 bases, with 7 bases of the junction left unmatched.